This T cell receptor (beta chain) comes out of a study of neurological immune-mediated disorders. This clonotype has a count of ten or more. Its target is not known. The CDR3 is made up of 15 amino acids. After removal of 8 bases from V and 1 base from J, the junction contained 9 bases not matched to a gene. Per germline, CDR1 SQVTM and CDR2 ANQGSEA. The sample's time point: longitudinal time-point 2. Points from the study as a whole: HTLV-1-associated myelopathy had the most TCR clonal expansion, while multiple sclerosis had the least, a level that fell below healthy controls. Across subjects, no CDR3 amino acid sequence appeared in expanded clones of more than one subject, a finding that suggested private repertoires in all groups.

The cDNA came from 5'RACE with 10-nucleotide random UMIs. A single record per CDR3 protein comes from TCRdb applying MiXCR to the 5' RACE reads. This table has approximately 85,000 distinct CDR3 sequences, around 13% appearing once. Sequenced sample: PBMCs. The TCR was taken from a female donor with HTLV-1-associated myelopathy (HAM/TSP). The V call is TRBV29-1, the J call TRBJ2-3, with 10 positions matching TRBD2. In DNA form, the CDR3 reads TGCAGCCAAGACGGGCTAGCGGGGGGCACAGATACGCAGTATTTT. It translates to CSQDGLAGGTDTQYF.